One and the same sample provided the 11 T cell receptor beta chains below, sequenced in a study of cytomegalovirus exposure and HLA in healthy donors. Using immunoSEQ multiplex PCR, the repertoire was profiled, and TCRdb retains in-frame clones only, with some absent. Among 90,000 to 130,000 clones listed, approximately 85% were seen once. The sample consisted of PBMCs. These receptors originate from a woman aged 18-29 years in good health and CMV-seronegative.

The chain recombines TRBV2 with TRBJ1-1; TRBD1 agrees at 8 bases. After removal of 6 bases from V and 3 bases from J, the junction contained 12 bases not matched to a gene. Germline CDR1 reads SNHLY; CDR2 reads FYNNEI. The length of the CDR3 is 16 residues. The CDR3: CASSPLTTGGHTEAFF. CDR3 DNA: TGTGCCAGCAGCCCCCTAACTACAGGGGGACACACTGAAGCTTTCTTT.

This chain joins TRBV10-3 and TRBJ2-7; 9 bases align to TRBD1. CDR1 and CDR2 (germline): ENHRY, SYGVKD. Germline trimming cut 3 bases from V and 3 bases from J; bases unmatched to any gene: 9. This CDR3 region has 16 residues. The CDR3 region is CAISDFGQGNYYEQYF. The CDR3 coding sequence is TGTGCCATCAGTGACTTTGGACAGGGGAACTACTACGAGCAGTACTTC.

The chain carries TRBV28 and TRBJ1-3; D might be TRBD1 (6 bases). Germline V lookup: CDR1 MDHEN, CDR2 SYDVKM. The V and J ends lost 3 bases and 4 bases respectively, with 16 bases between them. The CDR3 is 16 residues long. The CDR3 protein is CASSFPSTGDGNTIYF. The CDR3 nucleotides read TGTGCCAGCAGTTTCCCTTCGACAGGAGACGGAAACACCATATATTTT.

The chain is built from TRBV6-5 and TRBJ1-2; no reliable D call. In germline, CDR1 is MNHEY, CDR2 SVGAGI. CDR3 length equals 13 residues. Between the trimmed V and J ends, which lost 7 bases and 6 bases, there was a span of 15 bases. The CDR3 sequence: CASNSPEADGYTF. The DNA for the CDR3 is TGTGCCAGCAATTCCCCCGAGGCGGATGGCTACACCTTC.

The rearrangement links TRBV10-3 to TRBJ1-6, with 8 bases matching TRBD1. The trim removed 4 bases at V and 8 bases at J, leaving 7 bases unmatched. Germline CDR1 and CDR2: ENHRY and SYGVKD. The CDR3 loop spans 15 amino acids. In DNA form, the CDR3 reads TGTGCCATCAGTGGACAGGGGCCGGTGGATTCACCCCTCCACTTT. Amino acids: CAISGQGPVDSPLHF.

The chain has TRBV5-1 and TRBJ2-5, with TRBD2 identical over 7 bases. V trimming: 3 bases; J trimming: 1 base; junction bases outside the gene matches: 3. Germline lookup yields CDR1 SGHRS and CDR2 YFSETQ. There are 14 residues in the CDR3. CDR3 sequence reads: CASSSGGSQETQYF. CDR3 DNA: TGCGCCAGCAGCTCCGGGGGGTCCCAAGAGACCCAGTACTTC.

CDR3 coding DNA: TGTGCCAGCAGTTACGTCTCCGGGAACTATGGCTACACCTTC. The encoded protein is CASSYVSGNYGYTF. The chain employs TRBV6-5 and TRBJ1-2; D is uncertain. With 2 bases removed from V and 2 bases from J, the gap between germline ends came to 9 bases. CDR1 and CDR2 (germline): MNHEY, SVGAGI. The CDR3 totals 14 residues.

This chain uses TRBV29-1 with TRBJ1-4, with a weak D call TRBD1 (5 bases). This CDR3 comprises 13 residues. Trimming removed 2 bases from V and 8 bases from J, with 12 bases in between. From germline, CDR1 is SQVTM and CDR2 ANQGSEA. The CDR3 here is CSVERDFGEKLFF. The DNA of the CDR3 is TGCAGCGTTGAACGGGACTTTGGGGAAAAACTGTTTTTT.

J is TRBJ1-4 and V is TRBV30, with D possibly TRBD1 on 6 matching bases. Per germline, CDR1 GTSNPN and CDR2 SVGIG (reference sequence). There are 13 residues in the CDR3. Trimming removed 7 bases at V and 8 bases at J, with 17 bases between. CDR3 sequence (DNA): TGTGCCTCCTCCCAGGGGCTGGGGGAAAAACTGTTTTTT. This sequence encodes CASSQGLGEKLFF.

The chain combines TRBV25-1 with TRBJ1-1, with D tentatively TRBD1 (5 bases). Germline V lookup: CDR1 MGHDK, CDR2 SYGVNS. V was trimmed by 6 bases and J by 1 base, leaving 6 bases between them. The CDR3 is made up of 12 amino acids. The CDR3 sequence is CASSQGNTEAFF. The CDR3 nucleotides are TGTGCCAGCAGCCAGGGGAACACTGAAGCTTTCTTT.

This clone was counted a single time. The chain combines TRBV6-4 with TRBJ2-3; unclear D gene. This CDR3 is built from 15 residues. Germline assignment: CDR1 MRHNA and CDR2 SNTAGT. V was pared by 2 bases and J by 3 bases, with 12 bases between. The CDR3 spells CASSDNGLETDTQYF. The CDR3 DNA is TGTGCCAGCAGTGACAACGGGTTAGAAACAGATACGCAGTATTTT.